By sample share, the clone carrying this T cell receptor (beta chain) is medium-sized. This entry belongs to a study of T cell changes during pregnancy in multiple sclerosis. Germline V gives CDR1 MDHEN, CDR2 SYDVKM. Trimming took off 2 bases at V and 3 bases at J, with 16 bases between the two ends. There are 16 residues in the CDR3. Measured with immunoSEQ multiplex PCR; TCRdb has only the in-frame clones, and not every one. The sample lists tens of thousands of clones; almost 95% were seen once. This receptor was taken from a female donor with multiple sclerosis, enrolled in a pregnancy study. The sequenced sample was peripheral blood. This sequence joins TRBV28 and TRBJ1-1; maybe TRBD1 (5 bases). The CDR3 protein is CASSLRSWGMDTEAFF. The DNA of the CDR3 is TGTGCCAGCAGTTTAAGGTCGTGGGGGATGGACACTGAAGCTTTCTTT. Together with reference TRBV28 and TRBJ1-1, the CDR3 gives the full variable domain: DVKVTQSSRYLVKRTGEKVFLECVQDMDHENMFWYRQDPGLGLRLIYFSYDVKMKEKGDIPEGYSVSREKKERFSLILESASTNQTSMYLCASSLRSWGMDTEAFFGQGTRLTVV.